The sequence of this TCR beta chain was determined in a study of cytomegalovirus exposure and HLA in healthy donors. Study results and limitations: Productive rates of about 87% or about 30% were seen for most TCR beta V segments in an earlier analysis. Investigators reported over 150 TCR beta chains as tied to cytomegalovirus. Per a later analysis, 18,000 or so TCR beta sequences showed association with HLA alleles at 0.05 false discovery rate.

Concerning this clone: Its antigen remains unknown.

PCR was performed using 60 Vbeta and 13 Jbeta primers. Here immunoSEQ multiplex PCR was the method, and the copy in TCRdb shows in-frame clones only, minus some. The sample has about 110,000 clones, more than 60% seen once. V was pared by 6 bases and J by 4 bases, with 14 bases of the junction left unmatched. The length of the CDR3 is 16 residues. CDR1 is MNHEY, CDR2 SMNVEV, per germline (reference sequence). The TCR was taken from a male donor in good health and CMV-seronegative. The genes are TRBV27 and TRBJ2-7; 8 nucleotides line up with TRBD1. The sample was PBMCs. The CDR3 sequence: CASSLTLGDRRYEQYF. In DNA, the CDR3 is TGTGCCAGCAGCTTGACCCTAGGGGACAGGAGATACGAGCAGTACTTC.